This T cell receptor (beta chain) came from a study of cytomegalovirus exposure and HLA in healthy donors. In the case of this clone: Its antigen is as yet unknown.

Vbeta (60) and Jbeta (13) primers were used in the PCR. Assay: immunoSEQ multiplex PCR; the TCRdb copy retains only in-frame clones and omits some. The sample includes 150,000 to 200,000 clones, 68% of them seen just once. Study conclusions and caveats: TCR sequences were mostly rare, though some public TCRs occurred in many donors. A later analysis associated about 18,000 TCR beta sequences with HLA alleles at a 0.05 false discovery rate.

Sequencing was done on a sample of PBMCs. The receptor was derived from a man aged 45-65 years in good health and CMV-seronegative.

The CDR3: CASLAGRNTGELFF. The CDR3 DNA follows: TGTGCCAGCTTAGCGGGGCGGAACACCGGGGAGCTGTTTTTT. The chain combines TRBV2 with TRBJ2-2; 8 positions agree with TRBD2. The germline V gene has CDR1 SNHLY and CDR2 FYNNEI. CDR3 length equals 14 residues. Trimming removed 8 bases from V and 1 base from J; junction bases left unmatched: 3.